The 8 T cell receptor beta chains presented below share a single source sample, sequenced in a study of response to subunit inactivated influenza vaccine. TCRdb ran MiXCR on the RT-PCR reads and lists one entry per CDR3 protein. The sample yields hundreds of thousands of distinct CDR3 sequences, around 25% seen once. Material: CD4+ T cells sorted from PBMCs, obtained 4 to 6 days after vaccination. Source of these receptors: a man aged 45-60 years who received an inactivated influenza vaccine.

The chain recombines TRBV12-3 or TRBV12-4 with TRBJ2-5, with D unresolved. The ends were cut back, 0 bases at V and 6 bases at J, with 8 bases in the middle. The CDR3 consists of 13 residues. CDR3 DNA: TGTGCCAGCAGTTTAGCGCAGATCCAGACCCAGTACTTC. Protein: CASSLAQIQTQYF.

The chain recombines TRBV18 with TRBJ1-6, with 7 positions matching TRBD1. The CDR3 contains 16 residues. Germline V lookup: CDR1 KGHSH, CDR2 LQKENI. The V segment lost 3 bases and the J segment 5 bases; nucleotides outside the gene matches: 7. The DNA for the CDR3 is TGTGCCAGCTCACCTAACTTGGGACAGAATAATTCACCCCTCCACTTT. Its protein product is CASSPNLGQNNSPLHF. Looking up the rest from reference TRBV18 and TRBJ1-6 gives the full variable domain: NAGVMQNPRHLVRRRGQEARLRCSPMKGHSHVYWYRQLPEEGLKFMVYLQKENIIDESGMPKERFSAEFPKEGPSILRIQQVVRGDSAAYFCASSPNLGQNNSPLHFGNGTRLTVT.

In its sample, this clonotype was seen a few times. The chain links TRBV5-1 to TRBJ2-7; D possibly corresponds to TRBD1 (5 bases). The CDR3 loop spans 16 amino acids. V gave up 0 bases and J gave up 5 bases, with 18 bases separating them. Germline V lookup: CDR1 SGHRS, CDR2 YFSETQ. In DNA form, the CDR3 reads TGCGCCAGCAGCTTGGGTTCTTTCGTGGGGCAGGACGAGCAGTACTTC. It specifies CASSLGSFVGQDEQYF.

This clonotype was detected many times. The chain couples TRBV5-1 to TRBJ2-1; D unresolved. V lost 0 bases to trimming and J lost 5 bases, with 6 bases between them. CDR1 and CDR2 from the germline V gene are SGHRS and YFSETQ. CDR3 length: 13 amino acids. CDR3 amino acids: CASSLALHNEQFF. The DNA for the CDR3 is TGCGCCAGCAGCTTGGCCTTACACAATGAGCAGTTCTTC.

CDR3 coding DNA: TGTGCCAGCCGGTACAGGCCTGAGGAGTATTTT. Amino acid sequence: CASRYRPEEYF. V usage is TRBV2 and J usage is TRBJ2-3; possible D gene TRBD1, 5 bases. V lost 8 bases and J lost 13, with 16 bases in between. From germline, CDR1 is SNHLY and CDR2 FYNNEI. This CDR3 is built from 11 residues.

This chain joins TRBV20-1 and TRBJ2-3; TRBD1 matches at 10 bases. Germline V gene sequence: CDR1 DFQATT, CDR2 SNEGSKA (reference sequence). The CDR3 covers 14 residues. Trimming at V came to 6 bases and at J to 5 bases, leaving 8 bases not matched to a gene. The DNA for the CDR3 is TGCAGTGCGGGGGGACAGGGGCTTATAGATACGCAGTATTTT. Protein sequence: CSAGGQGLIDTQYF.

The chain couples TRBV5-1 to TRBJ2-4, with TRBD2 identical over 14 bases. From germline, CDR1 is SGHRS and CDR2 YFSETQ. J lost 9 bases, V lost 0 bases, and 11 bases had no gene match. The length of the CDR3 is 18 residues. The CDR3 nucleotides read TGCGCCAGCAGCTTGGCCGTCGGACTAGCGGGAGGTCGAGGCATTCAGTACTTC. It specifies CASSLAVGLAGGRGIQYF.

This chain uses TRBV4-2 with TRBJ2-1; 9 bases are a match to TRBD1. Per germline, CDR1 LGHNA and CDR2 YNFKEQ. The CDR3 is 16 residues long. The J segment lost 7 bases and the V segment lost 0 bases, leaving 7 bases of the junction unmatched. CDR3 DNA: TGTGCCAGCAGCCAAGAAACGGGACAGGGATTTAATGAGCAGTTCTTC. As protein: CASSQETGQGFNEQFF.